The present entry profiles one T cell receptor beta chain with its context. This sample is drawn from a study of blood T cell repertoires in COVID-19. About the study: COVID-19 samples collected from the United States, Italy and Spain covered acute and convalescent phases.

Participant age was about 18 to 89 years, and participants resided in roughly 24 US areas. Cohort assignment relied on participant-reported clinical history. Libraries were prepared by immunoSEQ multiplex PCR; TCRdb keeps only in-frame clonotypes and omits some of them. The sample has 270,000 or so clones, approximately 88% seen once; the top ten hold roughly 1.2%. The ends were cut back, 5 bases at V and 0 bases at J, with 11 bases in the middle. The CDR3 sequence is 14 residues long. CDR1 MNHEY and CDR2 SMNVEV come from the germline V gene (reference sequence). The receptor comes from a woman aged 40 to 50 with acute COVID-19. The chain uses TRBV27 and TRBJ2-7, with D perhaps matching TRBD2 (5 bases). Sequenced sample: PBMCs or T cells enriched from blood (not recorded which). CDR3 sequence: CASSRSGTSYEQYF. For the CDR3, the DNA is TGTGCCAGCAGTCGGAGCGGAACCTCCTACGAGCAGTACTTC.